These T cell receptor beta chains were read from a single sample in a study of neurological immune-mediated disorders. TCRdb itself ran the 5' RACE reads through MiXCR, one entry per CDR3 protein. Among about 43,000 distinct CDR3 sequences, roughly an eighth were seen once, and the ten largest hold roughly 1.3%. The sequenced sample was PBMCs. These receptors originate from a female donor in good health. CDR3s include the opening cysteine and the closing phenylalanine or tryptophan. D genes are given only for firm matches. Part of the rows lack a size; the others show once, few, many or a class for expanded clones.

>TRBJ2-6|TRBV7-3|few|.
CASSLQGTGANVLTF
TGTGCCAGCAGCTTACAGGGGACTGGGGCCAACGTCCTGACTTTC
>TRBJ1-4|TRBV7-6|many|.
CASSLNPGLRKANEKLFF
TGTGCCAGCAGCTTAAATCCGGGTCTCCGGAAAGCTAATGAAAAACTGTTTTTT
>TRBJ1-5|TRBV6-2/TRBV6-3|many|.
CASSHRDSNQPQHF
TGTGCCAGCAGCCACCGGGACAGCAATCAGCCCCAGCATTTT
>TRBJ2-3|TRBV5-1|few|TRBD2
CASSRTSGRSGPQYF
TGCGCCAGCAGCCGAACTAGCGGGAGGAGTGGGCCGCAGTATTTT
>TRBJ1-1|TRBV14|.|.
CASSRTRDTEAFF
TGTGCCAGCAGCCGGACGCGGGACACTGAAGCTTTCTTT
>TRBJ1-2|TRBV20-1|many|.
CSAREREVRGYTF
TGCAGTGCTAGAGAACGCGAGGTGCGGGGCTACACCTTC
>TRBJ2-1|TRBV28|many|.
CASSLLGTYNEQFF
TGTGCCAGCAGTCTTCTAGGGACTTACAATGAGCAGTTCTTC
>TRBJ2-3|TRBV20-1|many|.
CSANSHLGVGVTDTQYF
TGCAGTGCAAATTCCCATTTAGGCGTGGGAGTTACAGATACGCAGTATTTT
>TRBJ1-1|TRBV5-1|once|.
CASILANWGTEAFF
TGCGCCAGCATCTTGGCCAATTGGGGTACTGAAGCTTTCTTT
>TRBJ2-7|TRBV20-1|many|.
CSASAGFDNAQYF
TGCAGTGCGAGCGCGGGCTTCGATAACGCGCAGTACTTC
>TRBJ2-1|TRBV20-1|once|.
CSARGEEREQFF
TGCAGTGCTAGAGGAGAGGAAAGGGAGCAATTCTTC
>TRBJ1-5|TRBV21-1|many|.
CASSSTRVDSNQPQHF
TGTGCCAGCAGCAGTACCAGGGTCGATAGCAATCAGCCCCAGCATTTT
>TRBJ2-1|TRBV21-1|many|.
CASSNRRGGAYNEQFF
TGTGCCAGCAGCAATCGGCGGGGGGGAGCGTACAATGAGCAGTTCTTC
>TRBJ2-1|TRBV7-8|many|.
CASSFMEGFHEQFF
TGTGCCAGCAGCTTTATGGAGGGATTCCATGAGCAGTTCTTC
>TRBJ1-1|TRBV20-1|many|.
CSASPNTEAFF
TGCAGTGCTAGTCCTAACACTGAAGCTTTCTTT
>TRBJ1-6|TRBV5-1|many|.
CASSLSASNSPLHF
TGCGCCAGCAGCTTGTCAGCGAGCAATTCACCCCTCCACTTT
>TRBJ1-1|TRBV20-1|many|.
CSASSGVGTEAFF
TGCAGTGCTAGCTCCGGGGTGGGCACTGAAGCTTTCTTT
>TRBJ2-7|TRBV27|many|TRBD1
CASSYGTGTSYEQYF
TGTGCCAGCAGTTACGGGACAGGGACCTCCTACGAGCAGTACTTC
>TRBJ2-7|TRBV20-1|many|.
CSARGGLFPSYEQYF
TGCAGTGCCAGGGGGGGACTCTTTCCCTCCTACGAGCAGTACTTC
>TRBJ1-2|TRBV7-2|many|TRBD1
CASSFTTGNYGYTF
TGTGCCAGCAGCTTTACGACAGGGAACTATGGCTACACCTTC
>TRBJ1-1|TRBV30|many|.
CAWSRQARTEAFF
TGTGCCTGGAGTAGGCAGGCCCGGACTGAAGCTTTCTTT
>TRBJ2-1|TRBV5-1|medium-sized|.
CASSLEGGSYNEQFF
TGCGCCAGCAGCTTGGAGGGGGGCTCCTACAATGAGCAGTTCTTC
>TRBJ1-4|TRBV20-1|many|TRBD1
CSVKLGQQNEKLFF
TGCAGTGTTAAACTGGGACAGCAGAATGAAAAACTGTTTTTT
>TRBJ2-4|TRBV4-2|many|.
CASSQVGKGGKAKNIQYF
TGTGCCAGCAGCCAGGTGGGGAAGGGAGGAAAGGCCAAAAACATTCAGTACTTC
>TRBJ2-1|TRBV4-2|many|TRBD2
CASSPVVTSYEQFF
TGTGCCAGCAGCCCGGTTGTGACTAGCTATGAGCAGTTCTTC
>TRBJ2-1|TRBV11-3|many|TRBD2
CASSFSGTSGTEQFF
TGTGCCAGCAGCTTCTCCGGGACTAGTGGTACTGAGCAGTTCTTC
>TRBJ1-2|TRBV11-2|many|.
CASSSTLYGYTF
TGTGCCAGCAGCTCCACTCTCTATGGCTACACCTTC
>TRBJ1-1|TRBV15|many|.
CATSRDRSNTEAFF
TGTGCCACCAGCAGAGATCGAAGCAACACTGAAGCTTTCTTT
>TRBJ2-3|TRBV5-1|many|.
CASSLVVAGISTDTQYF
TGCGCCAGCAGCTTGGTTGTGGCGGGAATTAGCACAGATACGCAGTATTTT
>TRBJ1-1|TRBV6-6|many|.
CASSPTGMSEAFF
TGTGCCAGCAGTCCGACAGGCATGTCTGAAGCTTTCTTT
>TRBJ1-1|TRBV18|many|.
CASSPHPEWNTEAFF
TGTGCCAGCTCACCCCACCCGGAGTGGAACACTGAAGCTTTCTTT
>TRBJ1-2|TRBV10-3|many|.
CAISESGQLANYGYTF
TGTGCCATCAGTGAGTCCGGACAGTTAGCTAACTATGGCTACACCTTC
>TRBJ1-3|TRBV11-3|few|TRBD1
CASSLSPRTGGNTIYF
TGTGCCAGCAGCTTATCCCCGCGGACAGGTGGAAACACCATATATTTT
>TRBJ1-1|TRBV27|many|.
CASMRVGTEAFF
TGTGCCAGCATGAGAGTGGGGACTGAAGCTTTCTTT
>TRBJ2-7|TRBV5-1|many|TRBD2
CASSFTSGFDEQYF
TGCGCCAGCAGCTTTACTAGCGGGTTCGACGAGCAGTACTTC
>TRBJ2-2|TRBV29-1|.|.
CSVENVPRNTWELFF
TGCAGCGTTGAGAACGTACCGAGAAACACCTGGGAGCTGTTTTTT
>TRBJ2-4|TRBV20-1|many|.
CSARGGWLAKNIQYF
TGCAGTGCTAGGGGTGGTTGGTTGGCCAAAAACATTCAGTACTTC
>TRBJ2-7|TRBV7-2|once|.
CASSLNFEQYF
TGTGCCAGCAGCTTAAACTTCGAGCAGTACTTC
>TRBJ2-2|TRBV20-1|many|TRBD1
CSARDRVTGGTGELFF
TGCAGTGCTAGAGATCGTGTGACAGGGGGCACCGGGGAGCTGTTTTTT
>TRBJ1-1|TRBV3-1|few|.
CASSQGSRNTEAFF
TGTGCCAGCAGCCAAGGATCACGAAACACTGAAGCTTTCTTT
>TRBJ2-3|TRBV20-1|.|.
CSFDRGGTDTQYF
TGCAGTTTCGACAGGGGAGGGACAGATACGCAGTATTTT
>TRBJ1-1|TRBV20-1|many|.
CSGGTTKAFF
TGCAGTGGGGGAACAACGAAAGCTTTCTTT
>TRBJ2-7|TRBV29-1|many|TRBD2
CSARLAGINEQYF
TGCAGCGCCCGACTAGCGGGAATCAACGAGCAGTACTTC
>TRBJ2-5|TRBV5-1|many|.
CASSFSTFQETQYF
TGCGCCAGCAGCTTCTCTACCTTCCAAGAGACCCAGTACTTC
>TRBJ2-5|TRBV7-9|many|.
CASSPNRGHQETQYF
TGTGCCAGCAGCCCCAACCGGGGCCATCAAGAGACCCAGTACTTC
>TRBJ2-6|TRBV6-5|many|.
CASSYDISGANVLTF
TGTGCCAGCAGTTACGACATCTCTGGGGCCAACGTCCTGACTTTC
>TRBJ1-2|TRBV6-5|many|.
CASSYSGQGSGYTF
TGTGCCAGCAGTTACTCGGGGCAGGGTAGTGGCTACACCTTC
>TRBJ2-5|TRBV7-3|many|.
CASSLRGFGEETQYF
TGTGCCAGCAGCTTAAGGGGATTCGGCGAAGAGACCCAGTACTTC
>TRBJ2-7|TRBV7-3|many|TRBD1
CASSLTGTGTGEQYF
TGTGCCAGCAGCTTAACCGGGACAGGGACTGGCGAGCAGTACTTC